This TCR beta chain was found in a study of blood T cells in healthy people across ages. Regarding the study as a whole: Per million T cells, TCR beta diversity dropped roughly linearly as age increased. Comparison with aged donors showed that long-lived donors had more naive CD4+ cells and higher diversity.

A few counts support this clonotype. Antigen unknown. A second about 7 to 12 cycle PCR used barcoded and J-beta primers. TCRdb reprocessed the 5' RACE reads with MiXCR, giving one entry per CDR3 protein. The table lists about 1.8 million distinct CDR3 sequences, around half of them singletons. The CDR3 consists of 15 residues. V lost 4 bases, J lost 4 bases, and 17 bases lay in between. The germline CDR1 and CDR2 sequences are SGHRS and YFSETQ. Healthy Russian Caucasian donors spanned ages roughly 6 to 100 years. RNA extraction gave at least 5 micrograms of total RNA per sample. Specimen: blood. This TCR was recovered from a woman in her 40s in good health. V and J are TRBV5-1 and TRBJ2-5; unclear D gene. CDR3 protein: CASSRDHGVGETQYF. CDR3 coding DNA: TGCGCCAGCAGCCGAGACCACGGAGTAGGAGAGACCCAGTACTTC.